This T cell receptor beta chain was sequenced in a study of blood T cell repertoires in COVID-19 (dated by TCRdb to 2018 to 2020). Background on the whole study: Samples covering the acute and convalescent phases of COVID-19 were provided by collaborators in the United States, Italy and Spain. The samples were drawn from two sources: the first 160 participants of the ongoing ImmuneRACE study, and over 1,000 subjects contributed by 6 global collaborators. A de-identified subject ID, COVID-19 status, age in years and sex were almost always included in the sample metadata. Where HLA class I and class II types were available, the types were taken from metadata supplied by the sample provider, not from assay-based typing. The material from the prospective study consisted of cDNA or gDNA derived from T cells, B-cell-depleted T cells, or PBMCs. The repertoires were made available in a free public database intended to serve as a resource for research on the immune response to SARS-CoV-2. Subjects who had been exposed to COVID-19, were actively infected with it, or had recovered from it provided the deeply sampled blood TCRbeta repertoires that made up the dataset. The paper's findings and limits, for the study overall: The amount of clinical and demographic metadata varied by source and participant and was provided uncurated.

A second Seattle source provided samples from volunteer blood donors who had recovered from COVID-19. Collaborating institutions collected whole blood in K2EDTA tubes following their own protocols. For TCRbeta analysis, collaborator samples were shipped as frozen whole blood, as isolated PBMCs, or as DNA extracted from either sample type. TCRbeta CDR3 regions were amplified from genomic DNA by means of the immunoSEQ Assay, a bias-controlled multiplex PCR. From the authors' description of their analysis: The number of nucleated cells in each sample was estimated by amplification of reference gene primers within the assay. Sequence reads were collapsed and filtered to measure the absolute abundance of every unique TCRbeta CDR3 rearrangement. For each sample, productive Simpson clonality was calculated as the square root of Simpson's diversity index across productive rearrangements. TCRdb carries this immuneACCESS record with in-frame sequences only. Its versions omit some clonotypes, under half of them owing to an unresolved V gene in the studies checked, with the rest unexplained. V and J calls and clone size follow that table, whereas D and trimming were derived from the DNA. The table for this sample lists fewer than 350,000 clones; more than 75% of them were counted only once. Clones ranked in the top ten supply 2.1% of the sample.

The germline V gene encodes CDR1 SQVTM and CDR2 ANQGSEA. Trimming costs V 2 bases and J 0 bases, and their ends lie 10 bases apart. CDR3 length: 14 amino acids, cysteine to phenylalanine. This entry keeps only the CDR3 DNA: 42 bases, framed from base 1. Details on this clone: What this receptor recognizes is not known. Base-call qualities are not available, and no considerably larger clone is one nucleotide away.

The sequence was obtained from a woman younger than 45 who had recovered from COVID-19. This chain is built from TRBV29-1 and TRBJ1-1; no D gene can be assigned with confidence. Sequencing was carried out using peripheral blood. The CDR3 is CSVEPVQMNTEAFF. Read as DNA, the sequence is TGCAGCGTTGAACCGGTCCAAATGAACACTGAAGCTTTCTTT.